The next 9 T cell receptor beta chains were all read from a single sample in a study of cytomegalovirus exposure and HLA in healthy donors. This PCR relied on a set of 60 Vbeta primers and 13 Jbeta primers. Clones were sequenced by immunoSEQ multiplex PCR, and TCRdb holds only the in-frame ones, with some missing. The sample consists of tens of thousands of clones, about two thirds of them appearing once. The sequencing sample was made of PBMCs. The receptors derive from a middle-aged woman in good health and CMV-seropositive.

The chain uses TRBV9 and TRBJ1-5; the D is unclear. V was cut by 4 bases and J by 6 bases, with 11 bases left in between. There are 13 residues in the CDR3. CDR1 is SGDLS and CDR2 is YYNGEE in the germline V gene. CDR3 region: CASSFELGQPQHF. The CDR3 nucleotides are TGTGCCAGCAGCTTCGAACTAGGTCAGCCCCAGCATTTT.

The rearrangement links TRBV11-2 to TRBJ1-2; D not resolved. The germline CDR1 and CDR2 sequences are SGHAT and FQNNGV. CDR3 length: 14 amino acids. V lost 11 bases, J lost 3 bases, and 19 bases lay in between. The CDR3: CASRKPWRDYGYTF. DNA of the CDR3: TGTGCCTCCAGAAAACCCTGGAGGGACTATGGCTACACCTTC.

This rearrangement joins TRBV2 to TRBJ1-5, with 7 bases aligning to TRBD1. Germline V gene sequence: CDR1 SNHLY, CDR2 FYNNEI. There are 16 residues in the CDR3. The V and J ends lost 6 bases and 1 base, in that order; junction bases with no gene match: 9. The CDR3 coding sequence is TGTGCCAGCAGGCGGGACAGCTCAGGGAGCAATCAGCCCCAGCATTTT. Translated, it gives CASRRDSSGSNQPQHF.

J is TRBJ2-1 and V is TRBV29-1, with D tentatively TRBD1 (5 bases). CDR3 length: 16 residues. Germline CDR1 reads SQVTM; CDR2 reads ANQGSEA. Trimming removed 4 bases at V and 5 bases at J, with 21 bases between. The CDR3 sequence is CSVGAQGRGRDNEQFF. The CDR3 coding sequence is TGCAGCGTTGGGGCTCAGGGAAGAGGTCGCGACAATGAGCAGTTCTTC.

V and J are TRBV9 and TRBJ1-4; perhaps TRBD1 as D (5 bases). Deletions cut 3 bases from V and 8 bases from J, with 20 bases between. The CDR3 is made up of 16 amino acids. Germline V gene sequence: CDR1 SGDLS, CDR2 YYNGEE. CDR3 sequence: CASSGNLQGREEKLFF. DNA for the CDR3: TGTGCCAGCAGCGGAAATCTGCAGGGTCGCGAGGAAAAACTGTTTTTT.

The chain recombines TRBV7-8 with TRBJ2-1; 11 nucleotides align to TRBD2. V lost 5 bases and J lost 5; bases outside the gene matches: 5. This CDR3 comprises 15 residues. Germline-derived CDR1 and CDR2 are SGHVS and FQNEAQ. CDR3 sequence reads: CASSRGLADNNEQFF. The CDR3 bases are TGTGCCAGCAGCCGGGGACTAGCGGACAACAATGAGCAGTTCTTC.

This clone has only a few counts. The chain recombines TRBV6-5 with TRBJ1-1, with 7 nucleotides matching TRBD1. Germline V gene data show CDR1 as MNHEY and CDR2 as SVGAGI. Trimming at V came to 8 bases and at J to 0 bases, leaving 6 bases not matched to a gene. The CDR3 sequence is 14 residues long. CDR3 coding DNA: TGTGCCAGCGCCAAAGGGACAGTGAACACTGAAGCTTTCTTT. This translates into CASAKGTVNTEAFF.

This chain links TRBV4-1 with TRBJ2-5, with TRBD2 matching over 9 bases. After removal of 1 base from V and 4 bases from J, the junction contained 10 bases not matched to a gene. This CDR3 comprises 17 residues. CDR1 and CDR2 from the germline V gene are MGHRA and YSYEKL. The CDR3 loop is CASSQAWGRGGPETQYF. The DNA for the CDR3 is TGCGCCAGCAGCCAAGCCTGGGGGCGGGGGGGCCCAGAGACCCAGTACTTC.

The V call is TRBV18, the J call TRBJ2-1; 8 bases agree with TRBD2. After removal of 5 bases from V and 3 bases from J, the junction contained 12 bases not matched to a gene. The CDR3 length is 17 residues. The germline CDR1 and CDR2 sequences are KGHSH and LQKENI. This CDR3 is CASSEIGRGEGYNEQFF. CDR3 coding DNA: TGTGCCAGCTCAGAAATCGGGAGGGGTGAGGGCTACAATGAGCAGTTCTTC.